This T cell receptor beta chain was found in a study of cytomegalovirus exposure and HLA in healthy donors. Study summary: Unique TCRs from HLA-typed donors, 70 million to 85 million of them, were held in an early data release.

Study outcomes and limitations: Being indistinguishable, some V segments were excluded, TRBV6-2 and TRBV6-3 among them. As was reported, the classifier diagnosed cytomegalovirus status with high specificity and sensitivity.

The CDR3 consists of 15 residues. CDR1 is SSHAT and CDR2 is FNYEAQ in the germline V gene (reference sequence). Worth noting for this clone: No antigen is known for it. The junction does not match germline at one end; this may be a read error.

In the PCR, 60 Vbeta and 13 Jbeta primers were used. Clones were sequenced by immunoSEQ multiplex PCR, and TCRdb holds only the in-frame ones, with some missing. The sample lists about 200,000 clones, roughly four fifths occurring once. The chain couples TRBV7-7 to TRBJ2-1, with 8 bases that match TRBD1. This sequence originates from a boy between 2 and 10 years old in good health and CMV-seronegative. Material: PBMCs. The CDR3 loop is CASSLGQGAYNEQFF. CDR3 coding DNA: TGTGCTAGCAGCCTAGGACAGGGTGCGTACAATGAGCAGTTCTTC.